The 10 T cell receptor beta chains listed next were all sequenced from one sample in a study of blood T cell repertoires in COVID-19. The method was immunoSEQ multiplex PCR; TCRdb's version includes in-frame clones alone and lacks a portion of them. This sample yields under 150,000 clones, of which 65% to 85% are seen a single time; 10% to 15% belongs to the top ten. Source material: peripheral blood. The source is a man in his sixties with active or convalescent COVID-19.

A few counts support this clone. The J gene is TRBJ2-7, the V gene TRBV29-1, with TRBD1 as a possible D gene (5 bases). Between the trimmed V and J ends, which lost 5 bases and 3 bases, there was a span of 8 bases. The CDR3 loop spans 11 amino acids. Germline-derived CDR1 and CDR2 are SQVTM and ANQGSEA. The CDR3 reads CSVQGVYEQYF. CDR3 in DNA: TGCAGCGTTCAGGGTGTCTACGAGCAGTACTTC.

The chain has TRBV29-1 and TRBJ2-1, with no clear D. V lost 3 bases and J lost 8, with 2 bases in between. This CDR3 region has 9 residues. Germline assignment: CDR1 SQVTM and CDR2 ANQGSEA. CDR3 amino acids: CSVDDEQFF. CDR3 in DNA: TGCAGCGTTGACGATGAGCAGTTCTTC.

This clone showed up just a few times. The rearrangement uses TRBV7-2 and TRBJ1-1; the match to TRBD1 covers 7 bases. V shed 4 bases and J 3 bases; nucleotides not matched to a gene: 17. Germline V gene data show CDR1 as SGHTA and CDR2 as FQGNSA. This CDR3 contains 18 residues. The CDR3 DNA sequence: TGTGCCAGCAGCTCCCCACGACACAGGGGACCCTGGGACACTGAAGCTTTCTTT. This sequence encodes CASSSPRHRGPWDTEAFF. Full variable domain (outside the CDR3, taken from reference TRBV7-2 and TRBJ1-1): GAGVSQSPSNKVTEKGKDVELRCDPISGHTALYWYRQSLGQGLEFLIYFQGNSAPDKSGLPSDRFSAERTGGSVSTLTIQRTQQEDSAVYLCASSSPRHRGPWDTEAFFGQGTRLTVV.

This clone was counted ten times or more. The chain recombines TRBV10-3 with TRBJ1-5; the D gene is possibly TRBD1 (6 bases). This CDR3 is built from 14 residues. V was trimmed by 10 bases and J by 0 bases, leaving 13 bases between them. Germline V gene sequence: CDR1 ENHRY, CDR2 SYGVKD. The CDR3 is CATVQGLSNQPQHF. CDR3 in DNA: TGTGCCACCGTTCAGGGGCTTAGCAATCAGCCCCAGCATTTT.

The chain joins TRBV5-1 to TRBJ2-1; 9 positions match TRBD1. Germline V lookup: CDR1 SGHRS, CDR2 YFSETQ. The CDR3 spans 13 residues. The J segment lost 10 bases and the V segment lost 0 bases, leaving 2 bases of the junction unmatched. In DNA, the CDR3 is TGCGCCAGCAGCTTGGCGACAGGGGGGGAGCAGTTCTTC. This sequence encodes CASSLATGGEQFF.

J is TRBJ1-1 and V is TRBV4-3, with D tentatively TRBD1 (5 bases). The CDR3 length is 15 residues. V lost 0 bases, J lost 3 bases, and 11 bases lay in between. Looked up from germline, CDR1 is LGHNA and CDR2 is YSLEER. CDR3 bases: TGCGCCAGCAGCCAAGACAGCAGGGCTGACACTGAAGCTTTCTTT. Translated: CASSQDSRADTEAFF.

V and J are TRBV19 and TRBJ2-3, with a possible D match to TRBD1 (6 bases). The ends were cut back, 3 bases at V and 6 bases at J, with 10 bases in the middle. The CDR3 extends over 13 amino acids. Per the germline V gene, CDR1 is LNHDA and CDR2 is SQIVND (reference sequence). The CDR3 is CASSMGTGDTQYF. The CDR3 DNA is TGTGCCAGTAGTATGGGTACAGGGGATACGCAGTATTTT.

The rearrangement links TRBV19 to TRBJ2-1; TRBD1 matches 7 bases. CDR1 and CDR2 (germline): LNHDA, SQIVND (reference sequence). The V gene end was trimmed by 5 bases and the J gene end by 5 bases; junction bases not matched to a gene: 12. CDR3 length equals 16 residues. The CDR3 bases are TGTGCCAGTAGTCCACGACAGGGTCCTAGTAACAATGAGCAGTTCTTC. This gives the protein CASSPRQGPSNNEQFF.

V usage is TRBV7-6 and J usage is TRBJ1-4; D perhaps matches TRBD1 (5 bases). V gave up 4 bases and J gave up 8 bases, with 20 bases separating them. The CDR3 consists of 16 residues. The V gene's germline CDR1 is SGHVS and CDR2 FNYEAQ. The CDR3 coding sequence is TGTGCCAGCAGCTCCTATTGGGGGGAGGGTGGAGAAAAACTGTTTTTT. It codes for CASSSYWGEGGEKLFF.

The chain recombines TRBV9 with TRBJ1-2; maybe TRBD1 (6 bases). This CDR3 spans 14 amino acids. The germline CDR1 and CDR2 sequences are SGDLS and YYNGEE. V was clipped by 3 bases and J by 2 bases, with 11 bases between them. The CDR3 region is CASSAGDGNYGYTF. The CDR3 nucleotides read TGTGCCAGCAGCGCAGGGGACGGGAACTATGGCTACACCTTC. Complete variable domain (other parts from reference TRBV9 and TRBJ1-2): DSGVTQTPKHLITATGQRVTLRCSPRSGDLSVYWYQQSLDQGLQFLIQYYNGEERAKGNILERFSAQQFPDLHSELNLSSLELGDSALYFCASSAGDGNYGYTFGSGTRLTVV.